The entry below describes one T cell receptor (beta chain). No antigen is known for it. MiXCR was run by TCRdb on the reads, yielding one entry per CDR3 protein. The sample records approximately 990,000 distinct CDR3 sequences, roughly 30% being singletons. This sample stems from a study of T cell repertoires in cytomegalovirus infection. V was trimmed by 0 bases and J by 4 bases, leaving 13 bases between them. Germline lookup yields CDR1 PRHDT and CDR2 FYEKMQ (reference sequence). The CDR3 loop spans 15 amino acids. V and J are TRBV13 and TRBJ2-7; D possibly matches TRBD1 or TRBD2 (6 bases each). The material was cultured CD8+ T cells from PBMCs, obtained from culture after CMV antigen stimulation. This TCR was sampled from a human donor in good health (CMV status not recorded). Some clones in this sample may be carry-over from other donors' samples. CDR3 DNA: TGTGCCAGCAGCTTAGGCCGGAGGGGGGCTTACGAGCAGTACGTC. It is translated as CASSLGRRGAYEQYV.